This TCR beta chain was obtained from a study of blood T cell repertoires in COVID-19. Study-wide background: Samples taken during acute and convalescent COVID-19 were collected in the United States, Italy and Spain.

Clones were sequenced by immunoSEQ multiplex PCR, and TCRdb holds only the in-frame ones, with some missing. The top ten clones hold 4.5% to 6% of a sample with tens of thousands of clones, roughly 89% of them seen once. This TCR came from a woman older than 75 with active or convalescent COVID-19. Sequenced sample: peripheral blood.

This CDR3 is CASQQGSNQPQHF. The CDR3 coding sequence is TGTGCCAGCCAACAGGGTAGCAATCAGCCCCAGCATTTT. The gene calls are TRBV2 and TRBJ1-5; a weak D match, TRBD1 (6 bases). CDR3 length equals 13 residues. Trimming stripped 8 bases from V and 0 bases from J, with 8 bases between. In germline, CDR1 is SNHLY, CDR2 FYNNEI. The variable domain in full, with the rest retrieved from reference TRBV2 and TRBJ1-5, is EPEVTQTPSHQVTQMGQEVILRCVPISNHLYFYWYRQILGQKVEFLVSFYNNEISEKSEIFDDQFSVERPDGSNFTLKIRSTKLEDSAMYFCASQQGSNQPQHFGDGTRLSIL.